These 5 T cell receptor beta chains were sequenced from one sample in a study of beta chain features in type 1 diabetes. The entirety of the isolated RNA underwent reverse transcription, so expressed TCRB transcripts were sequenced. TCRdb's copy holds only in-frame clones and misses some; the assay was immunoSEQ multiplex PCR. The sample consists of around 450,000 clones, 10% to 12% of them appearing once. The sample was naive CD4+ T cells from blood. The origin of the receptors is a young woman in good health.

The J gene is TRBJ1-6, the V gene TRBV30; D gene ambiguous. The CDR3 extends over 13 amino acids. Trimming cost V 3 bases and J 7 bases, with 10 bases left between them. Germline V CDR1 and CDR2: GTSNPN, SVGIG (reference sequence). The CDR3, as DNA: TGTGCCTGGAGCACGGATGGGAATTCACCCCTCCACTTT. It specifies CAWSTDGNSPLHF.

A few counts support this clone. This chain joins TRBV29-1 and TRBJ1-1, with 8 bases fitting TRBD1. The germline V gene has CDR1 SQVTM and CDR2 ANQGSEA. V gave up 6 bases and J gave up 3 bases; unmatched junction bases: 3. The CDR3 covers 12 residues. Here the CDR3 DNA reads TGCAGCGTACAGACAGGGGACACTGAAGCTTTCTTT. Translation: CSVQTGDTEAFF.

A single count supports this clone. The rearrangement links TRBV13 to TRBJ2-7, with 11 bases identical to TRBD2. The CDR3 has 15 amino acids. V was pared by 5 bases and J by 2 bases, with 5 bases of the junction left unmatched. The germline V gene encodes CDR1 PRHDT and CDR2 FYEKMQ (reference sequence). The CDR3 bases are TGTGCCAGCAGCATGGGACTAGCGGTAGCCTACGAGCAGTACTTC. The encoded protein is CASSMGLAVAYEQYF.

This clone was observed a few times. The V call is TRBV7-2, the J call TRBJ2-3; 11 positions agree with TRBD2. Germline CDR1 and CDR2: SGHTA and FQGNSA. This CDR3 is built from 17 residues. Germline trimming cut 0 bases from V and 3 bases from J; bases unmatched to any gene: 5. As DNA, the CDR3 is TGTGCCAGCAGCTTAGCGATACTAGCGGGGGCAACAGATACGCAGTATTTT. This gives the protein CASSLAILAGATDTQYF.

The rearrangement uses TRBV2 and TRBJ1-2; 9 positions agree with TRBD1. CDR1 SNHLY and CDR2 FYNNEI come from the germline V gene. The length of the CDR3 is 13 residues. J was trimmed by 9 bases and V by 4 bases; bases with no gene match: 6. The CDR3 coding sequence is TGTGCCAGCAGTGCCGGGACAGGGATGAGCTACACCTTC. Encoded protein: CASSAGTGMSYTF.